This T cell receptor beta chain was identified in a study of cytomegalovirus exposure and HLA in healthy donors. PCR used 60 Vbeta primers and 13 Jbeta primers. The protocol was immunoSEQ multiplex PCR, while the TCRdb copy is restricted to in-frame clones and leaves out a portion. The sample includes some 120,000 clones, about 63% of them seen just once. The CDR3 contains 12 residues. The V gene's germline CDR1 is MRHNA and CDR2 SNTAGT. V lost 3 bases and J lost 7, with 10 bases in between. V usage is TRBV6-4 and J usage is TRBJ2-7; D uncertain. Material for sequencing was PBMCs. This receptor was identified in a man younger than 45 in good health and CMV-seropositive. The CDR3 protein is CASSEDSGEQYF. The CDR3 DNA reads TGTGCCAGCAGTGAAGACTCCGGGGAGCAGTACTTC.